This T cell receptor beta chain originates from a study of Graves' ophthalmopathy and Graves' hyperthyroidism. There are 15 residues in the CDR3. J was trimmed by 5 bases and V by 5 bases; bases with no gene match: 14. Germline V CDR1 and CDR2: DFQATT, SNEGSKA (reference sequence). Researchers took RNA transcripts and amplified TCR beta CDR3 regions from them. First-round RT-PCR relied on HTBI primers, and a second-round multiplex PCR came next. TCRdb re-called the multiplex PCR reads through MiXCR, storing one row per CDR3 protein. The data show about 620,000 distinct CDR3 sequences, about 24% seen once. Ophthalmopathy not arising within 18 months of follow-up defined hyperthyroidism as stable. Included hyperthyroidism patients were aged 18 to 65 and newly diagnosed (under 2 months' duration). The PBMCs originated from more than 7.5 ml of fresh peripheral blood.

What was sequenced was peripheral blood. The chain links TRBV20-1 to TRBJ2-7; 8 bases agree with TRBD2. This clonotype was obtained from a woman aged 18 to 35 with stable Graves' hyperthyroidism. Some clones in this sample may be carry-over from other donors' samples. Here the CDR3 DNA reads TGCAGTGCTGAGTTTTCGGCGGGGGGTTTGAACGAGCAGTACTTC. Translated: CSAEFSAGGLNEQYF.